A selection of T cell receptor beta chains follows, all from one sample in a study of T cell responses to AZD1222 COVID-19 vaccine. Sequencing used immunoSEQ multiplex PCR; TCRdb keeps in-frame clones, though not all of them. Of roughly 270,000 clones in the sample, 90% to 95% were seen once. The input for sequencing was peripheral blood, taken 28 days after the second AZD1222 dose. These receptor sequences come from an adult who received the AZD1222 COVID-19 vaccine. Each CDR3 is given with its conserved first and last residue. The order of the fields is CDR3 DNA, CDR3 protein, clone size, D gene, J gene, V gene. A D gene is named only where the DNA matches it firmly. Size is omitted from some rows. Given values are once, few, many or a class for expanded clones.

DNA: TGTGCCAGCAGCTTAGAGGGTCCGATTGTGACCCAGTACTTC
CDR3: CASSLEGPIVTQYF
size: NA
D: NA
J: TRBJ2-5
V: TRBV7-9

DNA: TGTGCCAGCAGTTTCGCTCCCTCAAGAATCAGGGGGAATGGCTACACCTTC
CDR3: CASSFAPSRIRGNGYTF
size: NA
D: TRBD1
J: TRBJ1-2
V: TRBV27

DNA: TGTGCCACCAGTGATCGAGGACAGGGGGGCGGAGAGACCCAGTACTTC
CDR3: CATSDRGQGGGETQYF
size: NA
D: TRBD1
J: TRBJ2-5
V: TRBV24-1

DNA: TGTGCCGCGGGGGGGCAAGATACGCAGTATTTT
CDR3: CAAGGQDTQYF
size: NA
D: TRBD2
J: TRBJ2-3
V: TRBV10-3

DNA: TGTGCCAGCAGTCAAGGGTCAGTAGGAATTCAGCCCCAGCATTTT
CDR3: CASSQGSVGIQPQHF
size: NA
D: NA
J: TRBJ1-5
V: TRBV28

DNA: TGTGCCAGCAGCGTAGAGAGCAGGGGGGACACTGAAGCTTTCTTT
CDR3: CASSVESRGDTEAFF
size: NA
D: TRBD1
J: TRBJ1-1
V: TRBV9

DNA: TGCAGCGCCCTGACCCAGTCTAGGGGCTACACCTTC
CDR3: CSALTQSRGYTF
size: NA
D: NA
J: TRBJ1-2
V: TRBV29-1

DNA: TGCGCCAGCAGCCTGGAGGGGCTGCGCACAGATACGCAGTATTTT
CDR3: CASSLEGLRTDTQYF
size: few
D: NA
J: TRBJ2-3
V: TRBV5-1

DNA: TGTGCCAGCAGTGAAGGCAGGGGGCTTGAGCAGTTCTTC
CDR3: CASSEGRGLEQFF
size: NA
D: TRBD1
J: TRBJ2-1
V: TRBV6-4

DNA: TGTGCCAGCAGTTACTCGAATGCTGGACCGCTCACAGATACGCAGTATTTT
CDR3: CASSYSNAGPLTDTQYF
size: NA
D: NA
J: TRBJ2-3
V: TRBV6-2/TRBV6-3

DNA: TGTGCCAGCCGACTTTCCAGCTCCTACGAGCAGTACTTC
CDR3: CASRLSSSYEQYF
size: NA
D: NA
J: TRBJ2-7
V: TRBV11-1

DNA: TGTGCCAGCAGCTTATTGGGACTCCTAAGCACAGATACGCAGTATTTT
CDR3: CASSLLGLLSTDTQYF
size: NA
D: NA
J: TRBJ2-3
V: TRBV7-2

DNA: TGTGCCAGCAGCTTAGCCCCTACTCACAGCTACGAGCAGTACTTC
CDR3: CASSLAPTHSYEQYF
size: NA
D: NA
J: TRBJ2-7
V: TRBV7-2

DNA: TGTGCCAGCAGTCCAGGAGGGACCTATGGCTACACCTTC
CDR3: CASSPGGTYGYTF
size: NA
D: NA
J: TRBJ1-2
V: TRBV6-5

DNA: TGTGCCAGCAGCTTACCCCGGGACACCCTGGACTACACCTTC
CDR3: CASSLPRDTLDYTF
size: NA
D: NA
J: TRBJ1-2
V: TRBV7-9

DNA: TGTGCCAGCAGCTTAAGTTCCTCTTCCCACACTGAAGCTTTCTTT
CDR3: CASSLSSSSHTEAFF
size: NA
D: NA
J: TRBJ1-1
V: TRBV7-9

DNA: TGTGCCAGCAGCGCACAGGGTCGAGAGACCCAGTACTTC
CDR3: CASSAQGRETQYF
size: NA
D: NA
J: TRBJ2-5
V: TRBV27

DNA: TGCAGCGCCCGCCGGGGGGGGACAGATACGCAGTATTTT
CDR3: CSARRGGTDTQYF
size: NA
D: TRBD2
J: TRBJ2-3
V: TRBV29-1

DNA: TGTGCCTGGAGGCCTATTCTCCCGACAGGGGATCTGGCCGAGCAGTACTTC
CDR3: CAWRPILPTGDLAEQYF
size: NA
D: TRBD1
J: TRBJ2-7
V: TRBV30

DNA: TGTGCCATCGGGGAGGGGGGACAAGAGACCCAGTACTTC
CDR3: CAIGEGGQETQYF
size: NA
D: NA
J: TRBJ2-5
V: TRBV10-3

DNA: TGTGCCAGCAGCCCGTCTAGCGTCGGCACCGGGGAGCTGTTTTTT
CDR3: CASSPSSVGTGELFF
size: NA
D: NA
J: TRBJ2-2
V: TRBV3-1/TRBV3-2

DNA: TGTGCCAGCAGCCAAGGTTGGGCTAGCGGGGGGGCTAGCACAGATACGCAGTATTTT
CDR3: CASSQGWASGGASTDTQYF
size: NA
D: TRBD2
J: TRBJ2-3
V: TRBV3-1/TRBV3-2

DNA: TGTGCCAGCAGCTGGGGGGACAGGGTAAAGCAGCCCCAGCATTTT
CDR3: CASSWGDRVKQPQHF
size: NA
D: TRBD1
J: TRBJ1-5
V: TRBV28

DNA: TGTGCCAGCAGCTTAAGGGGCAGCCTCGGTGAGCAGTTCTTC
CDR3: CASSLRGSLGEQFF
size: NA
D: NA
J: TRBJ2-1
V: TRBV7-3

DNA: TGTGCCAGCGTGAGCGGGAGTGGGTACAATGAGCAGTTCTTC
CDR3: CASVSGSGYNEQFF
size: NA
D: TRBD2
J: TRBJ2-1
V: TRBV28

DNA: TGTGCCAGCAGTTACTACGGTCTCGGTGGCTACACCTTC
CDR3: CASSYYGLGGYTF
size: NA
D: NA
J: TRBJ1-2
V: TRBV6-5

DNA: TGTGCCAGCTACGGGGTGGACTATGGCTACACCTTC
CDR3: CASYGVDYGYTF
size: NA
D: NA
J: TRBJ1-2
V: TRBV2

DNA: TGTGCCAGCAGCCAAGGCTTGGTGTCTGAAGCTTTCTTT
CDR3: CASSQGLVSEAFF
size: NA
D: NA
J: TRBJ1-1
V: TRBV3-1/TRBV3-2

DNA: TGTGCCAGCAGCAAAGTCGGGTTCGCTCTTCTTAGCTCCTATAATTCACCCCTCCACTTT
CDR3: CASSKVGFALLSSYNSPLHF
size: NA
D: NA
J: TRBJ1-6
V: TRBV21-1

DNA: TGTGCCAGCAGTTTACGGTGGTCACCCCTCCACTTT
CDR3: CASSLRWSPLHF
size: NA
D: NA
J: TRBJ1-6
V: TRBV12-3/TRBV12-4

DNA: TGTGCCACCAGTGACCCGGTACTGGGCTACACCTTC
CDR3: CATSDPVLGYTF
size: NA
D: NA
J: TRBJ1-2
V: TRBV24-1

DNA: TGTGCCAGCAGCGCGACTCCGGGACAGGGGAACACTGAAGCTTTCTTT
CDR3: CASSATPGQGNTEAFF
size: NA
D: TRBD1
J: TRBJ1-1
V: TRBV7-9

DNA: TGTGCCAGCAGCCAAGATGGGGCAGGGTATGGCGGGGAGCTGTTTTTT
CDR3: CASSQDGAGYGGELFF
size: NA
D: NA
J: TRBJ2-2
V: TRBV3-1/TRBV3-2

DNA: TGTGCCAGCAGTTACTTCCAGGGGGGGGAGACCCAGTACTTC
CDR3: CASSYFQGGETQYF
size: NA
D: NA
J: TRBJ2-5
V: TRBV6-5

DNA: TGTGCCAGCAGCCAAGGAGTTAACTATGGCTACACCTTC
CDR3: CASSQGVNYGYTF
size: NA
D: NA
J: TRBJ1-2
V: TRBV14

DNA: TGTGCCAGCAGCTCCCCGGGAGGGACAGGGGTCCAGTTCTTC
CDR3: CASSSPGGTGVQFF
size: NA
D: TRBD1
J: TRBJ2-1
V: TRBV7-9

DNA: TGTGCCAGCGGGCGAGGGGCAAACACCGGGGAGCTGTTTTTT
CDR3: CASGRGANTGELFF
size: NA
D: NA
J: TRBJ2-2
V: TRBV25-1

DNA: TGCGCCAGCAGCTCCGGGACTCCGATAGCAGATACGCAGTATTTT
CDR3: CASSSGTPIADTQYF
size: NA
D: NA
J: TRBJ2-3
V: TRBV5-1

DNA: TGTGCCAGCAGCAGACTTCACCGCCCCGGCAATCAGCCCCAGCATTTT
CDR3: CASSRLHRPGNQPQHF
size: NA
D: NA
J: TRBJ1-5
V: TRBV21-1